This TCR beta chain was captured by sequencing in a study of cytomegalovirus exposure and HLA in healthy donors. Primers for the PCR totalled 60 Vbeta and 13 Jbeta. Only in-frame clones appear in the TCRdb table, and some are missing; sequencing was by immunoSEQ multiplex PCR. The sample records about 120,000 clones, around 79% being singletons. To note about this clone: Its antigen remains unidentified.

Trimming shortened V by 3 bases and J by 7 bases, and 12 bases separated the two germline ends. This CDR3 spans 14 amino acids. Germline V gene data show CDR1 as SEHNR and CDR2 as FQNEAQ (reference sequence). Notes on the study in general: The authors later found most CMV-associated TCR beta chains appeared HLA-restricted. The study recorded over 150 TCR beta chains that were cytomegalovirus-associated. After further analysis at a later stage, roughly 16,000 TCR beta sequences were associated with HLA alleles at 0.05 false discovery rate. Across HLA loci, a later analysis found differing TCR association rates, with DRB1 most and HLA-C fewest.

Material for sequencing was PBMCs. V is TRBV7-9 and J is TRBJ1-4; D is uncertain. The source of this sequence is a woman aged 25 to 45 in good health and CMV-seropositive. As DNA, the CDR3 is TGTGCCAGCAGCTTGGGCGTTTCGAGTGAAAAACTGTTTTTT. It encodes CASSLGVSSEKLFF.